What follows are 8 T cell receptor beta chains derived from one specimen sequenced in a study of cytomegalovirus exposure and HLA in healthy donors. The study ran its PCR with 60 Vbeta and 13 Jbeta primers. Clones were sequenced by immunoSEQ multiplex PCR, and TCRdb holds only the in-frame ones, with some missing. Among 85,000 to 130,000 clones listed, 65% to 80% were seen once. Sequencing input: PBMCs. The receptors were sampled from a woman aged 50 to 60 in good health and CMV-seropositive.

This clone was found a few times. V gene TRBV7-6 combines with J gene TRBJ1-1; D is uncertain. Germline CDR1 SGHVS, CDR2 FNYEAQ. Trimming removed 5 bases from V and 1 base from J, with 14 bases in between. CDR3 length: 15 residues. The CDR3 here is CASSLIEVANTEAFF. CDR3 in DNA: TGTGCCAGCAGCCTGATAGAGGTGGCGAACACTGAAGCTTTCTTT.

CDR3 amino acids: CAWSVPGGSSGANVLTF. The CDR3 DNA reads TGTGCCTGGAGCGTTCCAGGGGGTTCCTCTGGGGCCAACGTCCTGACTTTC. This sequence joins TRBV30 and TRBJ2-6; 7 nucleotides match TRBD1. The ends lost 3 bases at V and 0 bases at J; junction bases unmatched: 8. Germline CDR1 reads GTSNPN; CDR2 reads SVGIG (reference sequence). The CDR3 totals 17 residues.

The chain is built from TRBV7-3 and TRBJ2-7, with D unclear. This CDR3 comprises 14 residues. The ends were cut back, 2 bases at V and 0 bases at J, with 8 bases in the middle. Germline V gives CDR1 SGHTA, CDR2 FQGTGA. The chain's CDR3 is CASSLSLSSYEQYF. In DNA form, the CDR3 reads TGTGCCAGCAGCTTATCCCTCAGCTCCTACGAGCAGTACTTC.

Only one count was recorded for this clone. For the CDR3, the DNA is TGTGCCAGCAGCTTACCCAGGGGTACTGGAAACACCATATATTTT. Translation gives CASSLPRGTGNTIYF. The chain employs TRBV11-2 and TRBJ1-3; D perhaps matches TRBD1 (6 bases). Germline V gene sequence: CDR1 SGHAT, CDR2 FQNNGV. V lost 2 bases and J 2 bases, leaving 10 bases between the germline ends. The CDR3 covers 15 residues.

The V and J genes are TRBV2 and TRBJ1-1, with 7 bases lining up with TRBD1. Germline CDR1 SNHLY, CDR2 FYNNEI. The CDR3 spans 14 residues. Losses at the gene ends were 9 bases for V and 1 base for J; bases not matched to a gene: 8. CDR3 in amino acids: CARGGGTPNTEAFF. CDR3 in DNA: TGTGCCAGAGGGGGCGGGACGCCGAACACTGAAGCTTTCTTT.

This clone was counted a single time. This CDR3 reads CASSEWGQHTDTQYF. As DNA, the CDR3 is TGTGCCAGCAGTGAATGGGGACAGCACACAGATACGCAGTATTTT. V gene TRBV25-1 combines with J gene TRBJ2-3, with TRBD1 identical over 7 bases. Per the germline V gene, CDR1 is MGHDK and CDR2 is SYGVNS. V shed 1 base and J 2 bases; nucleotides not matched to a gene: 3. The CDR3 totals 15 residues.

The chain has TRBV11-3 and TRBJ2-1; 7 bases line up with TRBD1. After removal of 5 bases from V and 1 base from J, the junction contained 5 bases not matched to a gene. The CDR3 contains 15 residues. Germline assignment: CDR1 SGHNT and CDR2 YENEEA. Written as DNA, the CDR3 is TGTGCCAGCAGCCCGGGACAGTCTTCCTACAATGAGCAGTTCTTC. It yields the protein CASSPGQSSYNEQFF.

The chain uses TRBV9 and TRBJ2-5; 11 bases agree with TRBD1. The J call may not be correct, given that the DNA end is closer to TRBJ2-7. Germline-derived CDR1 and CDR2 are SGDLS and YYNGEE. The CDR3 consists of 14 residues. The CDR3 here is CASSAWDRGNEQYF. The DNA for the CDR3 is TGTGCCAGCAGCGCTTGGGACAGGGGGAACGAGCAGTACTTC.